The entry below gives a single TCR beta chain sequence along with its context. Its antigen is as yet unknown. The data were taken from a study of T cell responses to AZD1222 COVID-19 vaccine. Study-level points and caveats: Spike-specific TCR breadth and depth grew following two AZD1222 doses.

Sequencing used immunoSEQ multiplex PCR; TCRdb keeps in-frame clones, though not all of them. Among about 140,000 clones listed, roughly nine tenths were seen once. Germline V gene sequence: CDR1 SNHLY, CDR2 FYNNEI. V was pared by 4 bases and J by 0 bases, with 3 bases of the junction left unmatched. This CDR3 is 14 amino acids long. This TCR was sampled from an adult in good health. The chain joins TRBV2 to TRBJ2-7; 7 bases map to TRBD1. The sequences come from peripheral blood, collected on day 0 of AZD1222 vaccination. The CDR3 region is CASSVQGTSYEQYF. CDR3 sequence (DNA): TGTGCCAGCAGTGTACAGGGGACCTCCTACGAGCAGTACTTC.